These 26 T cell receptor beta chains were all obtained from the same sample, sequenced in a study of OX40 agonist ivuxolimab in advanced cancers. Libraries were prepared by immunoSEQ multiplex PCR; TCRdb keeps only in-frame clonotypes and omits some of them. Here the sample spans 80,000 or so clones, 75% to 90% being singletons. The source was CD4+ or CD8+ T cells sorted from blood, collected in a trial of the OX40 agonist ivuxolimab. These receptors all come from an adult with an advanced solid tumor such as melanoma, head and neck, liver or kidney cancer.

CDR3 sequence (DNA): TGTGCCAGCAGTTACAGGGGGCTTGGCTACACCTTC. Amino acids: CASSYRGLGYTF. The chain combines TRBV27 with TRBJ1-2; 9 bases agree with TRBD1. V was pared by 4 bases and J by 7 bases, with 1 base of the junction left unmatched. CDR1 is MNHEY, CDR2 SMNVEV, per germline (reference sequence). CDR3 length: 12 residues.

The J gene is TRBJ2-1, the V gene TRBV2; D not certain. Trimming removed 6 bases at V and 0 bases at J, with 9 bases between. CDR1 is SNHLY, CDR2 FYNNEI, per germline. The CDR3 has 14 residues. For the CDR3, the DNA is TGTGCCAGCAGCTCCCTGAGCTCCTACAATGAGCAGTTCTTC. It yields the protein CASSSLSSYNEQFF.

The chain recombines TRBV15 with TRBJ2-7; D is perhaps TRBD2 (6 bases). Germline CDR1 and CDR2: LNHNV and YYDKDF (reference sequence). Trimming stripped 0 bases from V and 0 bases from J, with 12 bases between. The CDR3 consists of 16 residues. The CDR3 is CATSREAGESSYEQYF. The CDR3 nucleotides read TGTGCCACCAGCAGAGAAGCGGGTGAGAGCTCCTACGAGCAGTACTTC.

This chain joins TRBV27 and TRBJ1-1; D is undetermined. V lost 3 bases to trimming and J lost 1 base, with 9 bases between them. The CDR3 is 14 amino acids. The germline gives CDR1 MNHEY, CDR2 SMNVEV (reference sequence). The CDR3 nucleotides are TGTGCCAGCAGTTTTGGACTGTCGAACACTGAAGCTTTCTTT. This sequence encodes CASSFGLSNTEAFF.

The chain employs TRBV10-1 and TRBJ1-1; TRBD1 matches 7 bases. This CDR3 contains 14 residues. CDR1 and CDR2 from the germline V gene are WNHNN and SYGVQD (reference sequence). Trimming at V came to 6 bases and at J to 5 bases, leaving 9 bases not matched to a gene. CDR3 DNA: TGCGCCAGCAGGCCCGACAGGGTGGGTACTGAAGCTTTCTTT. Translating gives CASRPDRVGTEAFF.

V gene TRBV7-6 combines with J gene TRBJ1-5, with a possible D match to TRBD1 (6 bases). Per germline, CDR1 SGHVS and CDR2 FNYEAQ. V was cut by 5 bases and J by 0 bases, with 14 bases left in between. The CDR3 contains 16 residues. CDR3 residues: CASSLGAGLSNQPQHF. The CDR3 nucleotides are TGTGCCAGCAGCCTGGGGGCAGGCCTTAGCAATCAGCCCCAGCATTTT.

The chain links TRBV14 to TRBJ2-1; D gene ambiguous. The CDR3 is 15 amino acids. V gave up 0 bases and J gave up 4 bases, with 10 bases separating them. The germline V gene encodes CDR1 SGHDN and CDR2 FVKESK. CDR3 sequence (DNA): TGTGCCAGCAGCCAAGAGAAGGGATCTTACAATGAGCAGTTCTTC. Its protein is CASSQEKGSYNEQFF.

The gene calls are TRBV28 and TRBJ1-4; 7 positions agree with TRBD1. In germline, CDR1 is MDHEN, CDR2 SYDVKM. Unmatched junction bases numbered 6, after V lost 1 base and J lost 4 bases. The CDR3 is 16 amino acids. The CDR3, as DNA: TGTGCCAGCAGTTTATTGGGGACAGCGTATAATGAAAAACTGTTTTTT. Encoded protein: CASSLLGTAYNEKLFF.

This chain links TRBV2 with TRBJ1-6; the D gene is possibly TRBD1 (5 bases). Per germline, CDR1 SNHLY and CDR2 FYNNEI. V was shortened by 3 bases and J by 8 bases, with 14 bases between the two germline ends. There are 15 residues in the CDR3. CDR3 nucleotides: TGTGCCAGCAGTGAGGAGGCAGGGAGAGATTCACCCCTCCACTTT. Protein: CASSEEAGRDSPLHF. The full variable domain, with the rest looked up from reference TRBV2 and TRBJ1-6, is EPEVTQTPSHQVTQMGQEVILRCVPISNHLYFYWYRQILGQKVEFLVSFYNNEISEKSEIFDDQFSVERPDGSNFTLKIRSTKLEDSAMYFCASSEEAGRDSPLHFGNGTRLTVT.

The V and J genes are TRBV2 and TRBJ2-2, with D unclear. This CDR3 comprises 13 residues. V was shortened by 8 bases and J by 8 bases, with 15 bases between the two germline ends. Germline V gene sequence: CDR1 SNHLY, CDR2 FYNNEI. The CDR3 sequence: CASALVIGGELFF. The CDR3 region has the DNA TGTGCCAGCGCTTTGGTGATAGGAGGGGAGCTGTTTTTT.

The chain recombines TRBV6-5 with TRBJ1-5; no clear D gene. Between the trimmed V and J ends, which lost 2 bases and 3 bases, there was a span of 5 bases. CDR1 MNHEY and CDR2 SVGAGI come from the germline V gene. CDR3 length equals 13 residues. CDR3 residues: CASSYGNNQPQHF. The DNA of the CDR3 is TGTGCCAGCAGTTACGGGAACAATCAGCCCCAGCATTTT.

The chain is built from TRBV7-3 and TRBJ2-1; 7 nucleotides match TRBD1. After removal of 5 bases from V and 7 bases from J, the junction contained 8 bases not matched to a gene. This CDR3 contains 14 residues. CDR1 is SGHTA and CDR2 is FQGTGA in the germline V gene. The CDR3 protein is CASSDQDRTNEQFF. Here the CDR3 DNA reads TGTGCCAGCAGCGATCAGGACAGGACTAATGAGCAGTTCTTC.

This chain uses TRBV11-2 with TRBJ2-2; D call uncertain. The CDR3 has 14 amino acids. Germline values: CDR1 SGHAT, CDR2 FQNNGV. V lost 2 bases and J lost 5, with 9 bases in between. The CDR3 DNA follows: TGTGCCAGCAGCTTACTAGGGTTGACCGGGGAGCTGTTTTTT. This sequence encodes CASSLLGLTGELFF. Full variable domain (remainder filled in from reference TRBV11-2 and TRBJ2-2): EAGVAQSPRYKIIEKRQSVAFWCNPISGHATLYWYQQILGQGPKLLIQFQNNGVVDDSQLPKDRFSAERLKGVDSTLKIQPAKLEDSAVYLCASSLLGLTGELFFGEGSRLTVL.

The CDR3 loop is CASRMGLTGEAFF. The CDR3 DNA is TGTGCCAGCAGAATGGGATTGACAGGGGAAGCTTTCTTT. V usage is TRBV6-5 and J usage is TRBJ1-1, with 7 bases lining up with TRBD1. The CDR3 runs 13 residues. After removal of 6 bases from V and 8 bases from J, the junction contained 9 bases not matched to a gene. CDR1 is MNHEY, CDR2 SVGAGI, per germline.

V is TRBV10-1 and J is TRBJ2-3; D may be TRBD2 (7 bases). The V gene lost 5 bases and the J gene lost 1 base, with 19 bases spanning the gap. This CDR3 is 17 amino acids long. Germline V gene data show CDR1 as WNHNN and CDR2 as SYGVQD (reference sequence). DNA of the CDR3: TGCGCCAGCAGTCGGAGGCGGGGGCCCCCACGCACAGATACGCAGTATTTT. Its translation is CASSRRRGPPRTDTQYF.

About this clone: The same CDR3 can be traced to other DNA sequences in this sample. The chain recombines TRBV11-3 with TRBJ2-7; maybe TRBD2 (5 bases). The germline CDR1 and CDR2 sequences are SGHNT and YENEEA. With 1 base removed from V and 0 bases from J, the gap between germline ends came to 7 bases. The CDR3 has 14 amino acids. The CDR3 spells CASSLGGSSYEQYF. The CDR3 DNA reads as TGTGCCAGCAGCTTAGGTGGGAGCTCCTACGAGCAGTACTTC.

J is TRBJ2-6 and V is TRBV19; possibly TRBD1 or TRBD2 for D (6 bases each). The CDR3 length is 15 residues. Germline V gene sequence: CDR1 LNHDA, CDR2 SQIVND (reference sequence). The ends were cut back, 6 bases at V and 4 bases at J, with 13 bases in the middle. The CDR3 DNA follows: TGTGCCAGTAGCAGTCGGGGGCAGGGGGCCAACGTCCTGACTTTC. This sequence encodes CASSSRGQGANVLTF.

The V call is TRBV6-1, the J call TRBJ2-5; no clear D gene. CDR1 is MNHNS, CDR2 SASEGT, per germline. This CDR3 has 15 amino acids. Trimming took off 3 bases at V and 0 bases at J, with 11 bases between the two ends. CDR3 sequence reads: CASSEFRSNQETQYF. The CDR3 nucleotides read TGTGCCAGCAGTGAGTTCAGGTCCAACCAAGAGACCCAGTACTTC.

The CDR3 reads CASSLAGGNTGELFF. The CDR3 nucleotides are TGTGCCAGCAGCTTAGCGGGAGGGAACACCGGGGAGCTGTTTTTT. The chain carries TRBV11-3 and TRBJ2-2; 7 nucleotides agree with TRBD2. Germline trimming cut 1 base from V and 1 base from J; bases unmatched to any gene: 0. CDR1 is SGHNT, CDR2 YENEEA, per germline. The CDR3 covers 15 residues.

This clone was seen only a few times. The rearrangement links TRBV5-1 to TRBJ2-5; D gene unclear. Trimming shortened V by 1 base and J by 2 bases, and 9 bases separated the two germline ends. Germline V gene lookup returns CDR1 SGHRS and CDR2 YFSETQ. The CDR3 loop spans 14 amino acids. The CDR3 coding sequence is TGCGCCAGCAGCTTGTATGGTCAACAAGAGACCCAGTACTTC. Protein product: CASSLYGQQETQYF. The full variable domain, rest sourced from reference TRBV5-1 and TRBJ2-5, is KAGVTQTPRYLIKTRGQQVTLSCSPISGHRSVSWYQQTPGQGLQFLFEYFSETQRNKGNFPGRFSGRQFSNSRSEMNVSTLELGDSALYLCASSLYGQQETQYFGPGTRLLVL.

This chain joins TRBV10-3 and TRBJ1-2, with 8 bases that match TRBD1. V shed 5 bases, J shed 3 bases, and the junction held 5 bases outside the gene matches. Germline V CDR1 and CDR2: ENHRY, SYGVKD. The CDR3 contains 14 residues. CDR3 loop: CAISTGTGYYGYTF. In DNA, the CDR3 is TGTGCCATCAGTACCGGGACAGGATACTATGGCTACACCTTC.

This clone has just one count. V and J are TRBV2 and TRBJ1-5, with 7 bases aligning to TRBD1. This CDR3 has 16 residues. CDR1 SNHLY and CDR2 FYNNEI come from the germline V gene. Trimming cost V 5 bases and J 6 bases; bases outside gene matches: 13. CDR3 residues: CASSYLTGAGGQPQHF. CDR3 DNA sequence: TGTGCCAGCAGTTACCTAACAGGGGCGGGGGGTCAGCCCCAGCATTTT. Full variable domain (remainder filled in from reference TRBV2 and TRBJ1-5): EPEVTQTPSHQVTQMGQEVILRCVPISNHLYFYWYRQILGQKVEFLVSFYNNEISEKSEIFDDQFSVERPDGSNFTLKIRSTKLEDSAMYFCASSYLTGAGGQPQHFGDGTRLSIL.

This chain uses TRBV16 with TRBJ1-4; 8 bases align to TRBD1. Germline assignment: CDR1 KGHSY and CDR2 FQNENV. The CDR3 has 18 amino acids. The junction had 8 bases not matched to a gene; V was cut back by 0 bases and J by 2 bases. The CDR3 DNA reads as TGTGCCAGCAGCCAATCGCCCCGCGGACAGGGTACTAATGAAAAACTGTTTTTT. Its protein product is CASSQSPRGQGTNEKLFF.

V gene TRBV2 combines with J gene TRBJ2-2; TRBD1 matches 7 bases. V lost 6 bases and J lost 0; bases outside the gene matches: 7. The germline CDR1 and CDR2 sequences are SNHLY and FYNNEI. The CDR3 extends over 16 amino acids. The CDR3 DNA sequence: TGTGCCAGCAGCCTACAGGGGTTCGCGAACACCGGGGAGCTGTTTTTT. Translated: CASSLQGFANTGELFF.

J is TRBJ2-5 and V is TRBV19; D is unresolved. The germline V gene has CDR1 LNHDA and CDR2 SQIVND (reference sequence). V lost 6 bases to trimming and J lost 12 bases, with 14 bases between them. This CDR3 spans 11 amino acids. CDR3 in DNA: TGTGCCAGTAGCCCAGGCCTTAATAAGTACTTC. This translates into CASSPGLNKYF.

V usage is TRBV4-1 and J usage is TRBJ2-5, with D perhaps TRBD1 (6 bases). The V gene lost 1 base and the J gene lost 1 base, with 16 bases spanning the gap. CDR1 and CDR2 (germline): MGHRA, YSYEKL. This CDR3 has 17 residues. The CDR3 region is CASSQAKNLGAQETQYF. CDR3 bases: TGCGCCAGCAGCCAAGCCAAAAATCTGGGGGCCCAAGAGACCCAGTACTTC.